This T cell receptor (beta chain) stems from a study of T cells expressing NK-cell markers. Germline CDR1 is SGDLS and CDR2 is YYNGEE. CDR3 size: 15 residues. TCRdb reprocessed the 5' RACE reads; each CDR3 protein has one entry and no DNA is given. The table lists roughly 350,000 distinct CDR3 sequences. This TCR derives from a man aged 18-69 years in good health. This chain links TRBV9 with TRBJ1-1. The sample taken for sequencing was blood T cells: a sorted CD56 or NKG2C T cell subset, CD4+ or CD8+ T cells, or bulk PBMC T cells (not recorded which). The chain's CDR3 is CASSGRSGSITEAFF. The full variable domain, its missing parts supplied by reference TRBV9 and TRBJ1-1, is DSGVTQTPKHLITATGQRVTLRCSPRSGDLSVYWYQQSLDQGLQFLIQYYNGEERAKGNILERFSAQQFPDLHSELNLSSLELGDSALYFCASSGRSGSITEAFFGQGTRLTVV.